The present entry profiles one T cell receptor (beta chain) with its context. Antigen: not known. This sample was included in a study of cytomegalovirus exposure and HLA in healthy donors. Whole-study results and caveats: TCR beta V segments were, for the most part, productive about 87% or about 30% of the time in an earlier analysis. V- and J-gene trimming in TCR beta was tied to a missense DCLRE1C variant by an analysis performed later.

Trimming at V came to 2 bases and at J to 3 bases, leaving 16 bases not matched to a gene. CDR3 length: 18 amino acids. Germline values: CDR1 LGHNA, CDR2 YNFKEQ. PCR amplification relied on 60 Vbeta primers (plus 13 Jbeta primers). Sequencing was performed with immunoSEQ multiplex PCR; in TCRdb, only in-frame clones are kept and a portion is missing. The repertoire holds around 200,000 clones, with around 70% as singletons. The gene calls are TRBV4-2 and TRBJ2-7; 7 bases match TRBD2. The sequence was collected from a middle-aged man in good health and CMV-seropositive. The sequencing input was PBMCs. The CDR3 coding sequence is TGTGCCAGCAGCCAACCCCTCCCCAGCGGGGACCTTTACTACGAGCAGTACTTC. Its protein is CASSQPLPSGDLYYEQYF.